One and the same sample provided the 22 T cell receptor beta chains below, sequenced in a study of T cells after yellow fever vaccination. TCRdb fed the 5' RACE reads into MiXCR, producing one record per CDR3 protein. The data show about 550,000 distinct CDR3 sequences, with less than 20% seen just once and around 15% held by the top ten. This specimen consisted of PBMCs, obtained 15 days after the yellow fever booster vaccination. These receptors were collected from a man aged 25-40 years who received the YFV17D yellow fever vaccine.

A few counts support this clonotype. The rearrangement uses TRBV5-1 and TRBJ1-1; D might be TRBD1 (5 bases). V was shortened by 0 bases and J by 1 base, with 10 bases between the two germline ends. The CDR3 spans 15 residues. The germline V gene encodes CDR1 SGHRS and CDR2 YFSETQ. The DNA for the CDR3 is TGCGCCAGCAGCTTGGAGCCAGGGCGGAACACTGAAGCTTTCTTT. It encodes CASSLEPGRNTEAFF.

V gene TRBV19 combines with J gene TRBJ2-7, with D perhaps TRBD1 or TRBD2 (5 bases each). CDR1 and CDR2 (germline): LNHDA, SQIVND (reference sequence). This CDR3 contains 13 residues. Trimming cost V 10 bases and J 6 bases, with 19 bases left between them. CDR3 DNA: TGTGCCACCCAGAACAGCCCGGGGCTCGAGCAGTACTTC. As protein: CATQNSPGLEQYF. Full variable domain (remainder filled in from reference TRBV19 and TRBJ2-7): DGGITQSPKYLFRKEGQNVTLSCEQNLNHDAMYWYRQDPGQGLRLIYYSQIVNDFQKGDIAEGYSVSREKKESFPLTVTSAQKNPTAFYLCATQNSPGLEQYFGPGTRLTVT.

This clonotype was seen a few times. The chain carries TRBV5-1 and TRBJ2-1, with TRBD1 matching over 11 bases. This CDR3 spans 15 amino acids. The J segment lost 3 bases and the V segment lost 6 bases, leaving 5 bases of the junction unmatched. Germline assignment: CDR1 SGHRS and CDR2 YFSETQ. The DNA of the CDR3 is TGCGCCAGCACCCGGGACAGGGGGGACTACAATGAGCAGTTCTTC. This gives the protein CASTRDRGDYNEQFF.

This chain joins TRBV28 and TRBJ2-7; 8 positions match TRBD2. The germline gives CDR1 MDHEN, CDR2 SYDVKM. The V gene end was trimmed by 6 bases and the J gene end by 4 bases; junction bases not matched to a gene: 8. The CDR3 spans 14 residues. CDR3 sequence reads: CASSLAGSIYEQYF. In nucleotides, the CDR3 is TGTGCCAGCAGCTTAGCGGGGTCCATATACGAGCAGTACTTC.

The J gene is TRBJ1-1, the V gene TRBV20-1, with TRBD1 as a possible D gene (5 bases). The CDR3 has 12 residues. CDR1 is DFQATT and CDR2 is SNEGSKA in the germline V gene (reference sequence). The V end was cut by 3 bases, the J end by 5 bases, with 10 bases between. CDR3 DNA sequence: TGCAGTGCTAGGGTCGGGGGAACTGAAGCTTTCTTT. Amino acid sequence: CSARVGGTEAFF.

The chain couples TRBV20-1 to TRBJ2-7; TRBD2 matches at 11 bases. Per the germline V gene, CDR1 is DFQATT and CDR2 is SNEGSKA (reference sequence). V dropped 1 base and J dropped 4; count of bases not matched to a gene: 12. The CDR3 sequence is 17 residues long. The CDR3 is CSARGGTRLAGIYEQYF. CDR3 nucleotides: TGCAGTGCTAGAGGGGGCACCAGACTAGCGGGAATTTACGAGCAGTACTTC.

V is TRBV7-9 and J is TRBJ2-3; 8 bases are a match to TRBD2. Germline V gives CDR1 SEHNR, CDR2 FQNEAQ (reference sequence). Losses at the gene ends were 4 bases for V and 6 bases for J; bases not matched to a gene: 15. CDR3 length: 17 amino acids. The CDR3 region is CASSSKRELSIRDTQYF. The CDR3 region has the DNA TGTGCCAGCAGCTCTAAGCGGGAGTTAAGCATTAGGGATACGCAGTATTTT.

This chain uses TRBV6-1 with TRBJ2-1; maybe TRBD2 (6 bases). The length of the CDR3 is 14 residues. V was cut by 6 bases and J by 4 bases, with 13 bases left in between. CDR1 MNHNS and CDR2 SASEGT come from the germline V gene. CDR3 coding DNA: TGTGCCAGCAGATCCCAGCGGGTATACAATGAGCAGTTCTTC. This codes for CASRSQRVYNEQFF.

The J gene is TRBJ2-7, the V gene TRBV7-9; D may match TRBD1 or TRBD2 (6 bases each). V shed 7 bases and J shed 4 bases, with 23 bases lying between them. The CDR3 has 16 amino acids. Per the germline V gene, CDR1 is SEHNR and CDR2 is FQNEAQ (reference sequence). The CDR3 bases are TGTGCCAGCACCTGGGGGGCTTCCAGCCACCCTTACGAGCAGTACTTC. It is translated as CASTWGASSHPYEQYF. The entire variable domain, with the rest obtained from reference TRBV7-9 and TRBJ2-7, is as follows: DTGVSQNPRHKITKRGQNVTFRCDPISEHNRLYWYRQTLGQGPEFLTYFQNEAQLEKSRLLSDRFSAERPKGSFSTLEIQRTEQGDSAMYLCASTWGASSHPYEQYFGPGTRLTVT.

In this sample, this clonotype turned up a few times. The chain joins TRBV20-1 to TRBJ2-5, with TRBD2 matching over 13 bases. The V gene end was trimmed by 6 bases and the J gene end by 2 bases; junction bases not matched to a gene: 15. Looked up from germline, CDR1 is DFQATT and CDR2 is SNEGSKA (reference sequence). CDR3 length: 18 residues. CDR3 coding DNA: TGCAGTGCCATAGAGGGACTAGCGGGGCTCTCCGGGCAAGAGACCCAGTACTTC. It is translated as CSAIEGLAGLSGQETQYF.

The rearrangement joins TRBV29-1 to TRBJ2-3; no definite D call. V shed 4 bases and J shed 6 bases, with 11 bases lying between them. The CDR3 is 12 amino acids. The germline V gene has CDR1 SQVTM and CDR2 ANQGSEA. The CDR3 reads CSVAISLDTQYF. DNA of the CDR3: TGCAGCGTTGCCATTTCTCTCGATACGCAGTATTTT.

The chain carries TRBV6-5 and TRBJ2-7; D is unresolved. The germline gives CDR1 MNHEY, CDR2 SVGAGI. V lost 4 bases and J 2 bases, leaving 18 bases between the germline ends. CDR3 length: 16 amino acids. CDR3 region: CASSSPAQVGTYEQYF. The DNA for the CDR3 is TGTGCCAGCAGTTCCCCCGCCCAGGTTGGGACCTACGAGCAGTACTTC.

This clonotype was seen only a few times. V and J are TRBV3-1 and TRBJ2-5; tentatively, D is TRBD2 (5 bases). V lost 5 bases and J 6 bases, leaving 10 bases between the germline ends. The length of the CDR3 is 12 residues. Germline CDR1 LGHDT, CDR2 YNNKEL (reference sequence). The CDR3 protein is CASSFTRQTQYF. The CDR3 DNA is TGTGCCAGCAGCTTCACTAGGCAGACCCAGTACTTC.

This CDR3 is CASSLGSLAERETQYF. DNA for the CDR3: TGTGCCAGCAGCTTAGGGTCACTAGCGGAACGGGAGACCCAGTACTTC. The V and J genes are TRBV7-2 and TRBJ2-5; 8 positions agree with TRBD2. J lost 5 bases, V lost 1 base, and 9 bases had no gene match. Germline V CDR1 and CDR2: SGHTA, FQGNSA. CDR3 size: 16 residues.

This clonotype has ten or more counts. The chain recombines TRBV20-1 with TRBJ2-1; D uncertain. Germline V gene data show CDR1 as DFQATT and CDR2 as SNEGSKA (reference sequence). Trimming stripped 3 bases from V and 4 bases from J, with 13 bases between. The CDR3 has 14 residues. The CDR3 is CSASPTSTYNEQFF. The CDR3 coding sequence is TGCAGTGCTAGTCCGACTTCTACTTACAATGAGCAGTTCTTC.

This clonotype occurred a few times. This sequence joins TRBV6-2 or TRBV6-3 and TRBJ2-1, with 10 bases matching TRBD2. The germline V gene encodes CDR1 MNHEY and CDR2 SVGEGT. With V trimmed by 6 bases and J by 6 bases, 8 bases remained unmatched. The CDR3 sequence is 15 residues long. CDR3 nucleotides: TGTGCCAGCAGGATAGCGGGAGGCTCCCTCAATGAGCAGTTCTTC. Amino acids: CASRIAGGSLNEQFF.

The chain combines TRBV29-1 with TRBJ2-7, with D perhaps matching TRBD1 (8 bases). This CDR3 is built from 18 residues. V dropped 1 base and J dropped 4 bases, with 26 bases sitting between them. Germline lookup yields CDR1 SQVTM and CDR2 ANQGSEA. CDR3 residues: CSVEGRDRSIPGGYEQYF. For the CDR3, the DNA is TGCAGCGTTGAAGGACGGGACAGGAGTATACCGGGAGGTTACGAGCAGTACTTC.

This chain uses TRBV7-9 with TRBJ2-7; 7 nucleotides agree with TRBD2. The germline gives CDR1 SEHNR, CDR2 FQNEAQ (reference sequence). J lost 0 bases, V lost 4 bases, and 6 bases had no gene match. The CDR3 is 15 residues long. The CDR3 nucleotides are TGTGCCAGCAGCTCAGGTACTAGCGACTCCTACGAGCAGTACTTC. It encodes CASSSGTSDSYEQYF.

This clonotype has just a few counts. The chain joins TRBV4-3 to TRBJ2-7; D is unresolved. The CDR3 is 13 amino acids. Trimming cost V 0 bases and J 3 bases, with 6 bases left between them. Germline assignment: CDR1 LGHNA and CDR2 YSLEER. Here the CDR3 DNA reads TGCGCCAGCAGCCAAGAACAGTACTACGAGCAGTACTTC. Amino acid sequence: CASSQEQYYEQYF.

The chain couples TRBV20-1 to TRBJ2-1, with TRBD2 matching over 8 bases. The V gene's germline CDR1 is DFQATT and CDR2 SNEGSKA (reference sequence). The CDR3 totals 15 residues. V lost 5 bases and J lost 7; bases outside the gene matches: 13. CDR3 residues: CSARALTSAVNEQFF. CDR3 bases: TGCAGTGCTCGCGCCTTGACTAGCGCGGTGAATGAGCAGTTCTTC.

The chain carries TRBV11-1 and TRBJ2-7, with D possibly being TRBD1 or TRBD2 (5 bases each). CDR3 length equals 14 residues. Germline values: CDR1 SGHAT, CDR2 FQDESV (reference sequence). The V end lost 5 bases, the J end lost 3 bases, and 14 bases lay between the germline ends. The CDR3 sequence is CASSDEGRLYEQYF. The DNA of the CDR3 is TGTGCCAGCAGCGACGAGGGACGGCTCTACGAGCAGTACTTC. Drawing the rest from reference TRBV11-1 and TRBJ2-7, the complete variable domain is EAEVAQSPRYKITEKSQAVAFWCDPISGHATLYWYRQILGQGPELLVQFQDESVVDDSQLPKDRFSAERLKGVDSTLKIQPAELGDSAMYLCASSDEGRLYEQYFGPGTRLTVT.

The sample holds a few counts of this clonotype. CDR3: CATSDPTSGSGETQYF. The DNA for the CDR3 is TGTGCCACCAGTGATCCGACTAGCGGGAGCGGAGAGACCCAGTACTTC. V gene TRBV24-1 combines with J gene TRBJ2-5; 12 positions match TRBD2. The germline gives CDR1 KGHDR, CDR2 SFDVKD. The length of the CDR3 is 16 residues. Trimming took 3 bases from V and 4 from J; bases not matched to a gene: 5.